A single sample is the source of the 27 T cell receptor beta chains below, sequenced in a study of shared clonotypes between healthy human individuals. Naive CD8 cells lacked CD45RO and underwent positive selection for CCR7, leaving out terminally differentiated effector memory CD45RA+ cells. Data came from immunoSEQ multiplex PCR; TCRdb stores just in-frame clones and leaves some out. The table records 800,000 or so clones, 96% of them present only once. Material for sequencing was naive CD8+ T cells sorted from blood. These receptors were taken from a man in his thirties or forties in good health.

The chain's CDR3 is CASSPSTRLNTEAFF. The CDR3 nucleotides read TGTGCCAGCAGCCCATCGACACGTTTGAACACTGAAGCTTTCTTT. This chain uses TRBV7-9 with TRBJ1-1; D is uncertain. Germline V gene lookup returns CDR1 SEHNR and CDR2 FQNEAQ (reference sequence). The CDR3 contains 15 residues. Trimming took off 5 bases at V and 0 bases at J, with 13 bases between the two ends.

This clone was seen once. This sequence joins TRBV9 and TRBJ2-1; D is perhaps TRBD1 (5 bases). The CDR3 has 15 residues. Per the germline V gene, CDR1 is SGDLS and CDR2 is YYNGEE. With 3 bases removed from V and 10 bases from J, the gap between germline ends came to 20 bases. The CDR3 DNA is TGTGCCAGCAGCGCTGGACATACTCCTGGAGAAGAGCAGTTCTTC. As protein: CASSAGHTPGEEQFF.

The chain links TRBV30 to TRBJ2-5, with 9 nucleotides matching TRBD2. V lost 3 bases to trimming and J lost 4 bases; unmatched junction nucleotides: 9. The germline CDR1 and CDR2 sequences are GTSNPN and SVGIG (reference sequence). This CDR3 contains 15 residues. The CDR3 region has the DNA TGTGCCTGGAGCGCGGTAGCGGGAGTTGGAGAGACCCAGTACTTC. It specifies CAWSAVAGVGETQYF.

The chain carries TRBV29-1 and TRBJ2-1; 9 nucleotides match TRBD2. Germline CDR1 and CDR2: SQVTM and ANQGSEA. This CDR3 comprises 18 residues. J lost 0 bases, V lost 5 bases, and 14 bases had no gene match. CDR3 DNA: TGCAGCGTTTCAGGGCTGACTAGCGGCGTAAGCTCCTACAATGAGCAGTTCTTC. Protein sequence: CSVSGLTSGVSSYNEQFF.

This chain connects TRBV4-2 to TRBJ2-7; tentatively, D is TRBD2 (5 bases). V lost 1 base and J 2 bases, leaving 12 bases between the germline ends. The germline CDR1 and CDR2 sequences are LGHNA and YNFKEQ. This CDR3 has 15 amino acids. The CDR3 protein is CASSQGLAPTYEQYF. The CDR3 DNA is TGTGCCAGCAGCCAAGGGCTAGCTCCAACCTACGAGCAGTACTTC.

J is TRBJ2-2 and V is TRBV5-1, with TRBD1 matching 9 bases. Trimming cost V 4 bases and J 6 bases; bases outside gene matches: 13. This CDR3 comprises 17 residues. From germline, CDR1 is SGHRS and CDR2 YFSETQ. CDR3 loop: CASSPGTGNRLAGELFF. The DNA for the CDR3 is TGCGCCAGCAGCCCTGGGACAGGGAATCGTTTAGCCGGGGAGCTGTTTTTT.

This chain joins TRBV19 and TRBJ1-4; 9 nucleotides align to TRBD1. In germline, CDR1 is LNHDA, CDR2 SQIVND (reference sequence). The ends lost 9 bases at V and 0 bases at J; junction bases unmatched: 17. This CDR3 has 19 amino acids. Written as DNA, the CDR3 is TGTGCCAGCAATACAGGGACAGGGAGCGAATCTGCAACTAATGAAAAACTGTTTTTT. Protein sequence: CASNTGTGSESATNEKLFF.

The CDR3 DNA follows: TGTGCCAGCAGCTTAGCGCTAGCGGGGGTCTGGGGGCAAGAGACCCAGTACTTC. Translated, it gives CASSLALAGVWGQETQYF. The rearrangement joins TRBV7-2 to TRBJ2-5; 10 positions match TRBD2. Germline loops: CDR1 SGHTA, CDR2 FQGNSA. The ends lost 0 bases at V and 2 bases at J; junction bases unmatched: 9. The CDR3 has 18 residues.

Written as DNA, the CDR3 is TGTGCCAGCAGTGAGGACACTGAAGCTTTCTTT. Protein sequence: CASSEDTEAFF. This chain links TRBV7-9 with TRBJ1-1; D gene uncertain. From germline, CDR1 is SEHNR and CDR2 FQNEAQ (reference sequence). Trimming cost V 6 bases and J 3 bases, with 5 bases left between them. The CDR3 covers 11 residues.

The chain combines TRBV4-3 with TRBJ1-4; D ambiguous. V gave up 1 base and J gave up 8 bases, with 11 bases separating them. The CDR3 has 14 residues. CDR1 LGHNA and CDR2 YSLEER come from the germline V gene. CDR3 sequence: CASSQVLDGEKLFF. CDR3 bases: TGCGCCAGCAGCCAAGTTTTAGATGGCGAAAAACTGTTTTTT.

A note on this clone: Other DNA sequences in this sample translate to the same CDR3. This sequence joins TRBV15 and TRBJ1-5; D unclear. The V and J ends lost 3 bases and 4 bases respectively, with 7 bases between them. CDR3 length: 13 amino acids. The germline CDR1 and CDR2 sequences are LNHNV and YYDKDF (reference sequence). CDR3 residues: CATSRGGNQPQHF. CDR3 DNA: TGTGCCACCAGCAGGGGCGGAAATCAGCCCCAGCATTTT.

The chain carries TRBV9 and TRBJ2-5, with D maybe TRBD1 (6 bases). The V end was cut by 3 bases, the J end by 1 base, with 13 bases between. The CDR3 is made up of 15 amino acids. Germline lookup yields CDR1 SGDLS and CDR2 YYNGEE. The CDR3 here is CASSDGAGAQETQYF. In DNA, the CDR3 is TGTGCCAGCAGCGACGGGGCAGGGGCCCAAGAGACCCAGTACTTC.

V gene TRBV29-1 combines with J gene TRBJ2-1; TRBD2 might be the D (5 bases). CDR3 size: 14 residues. V was cut by 1 base and J by 8 bases, with 15 bases left in between. Germline V CDR1 and CDR2: SQVTM, ANQGSEA. CDR3 coding DNA: TGCAGCGTTGAAGGACCTAGCAAATTCGATGAGCAGTTCTTC. Translating gives CSVEGPSKFDEQFF.

The gene calls are TRBV4-1 and TRBJ2-3, with D perhaps TRBD1 (5 bases). V gave up 3 bases and J gave up 4 bases, with 8 bases separating them. CDR1 is MGHRA and CDR2 is YSYEKL in the germline V gene. The CDR3 covers 13 residues. CDR3 sequence reads: CASSHRAADTQYF. For the CDR3, the DNA is TGCGCCAGCAGCCACAGGGCGGCAGATACGCAGTATTTT.

The genes are TRBV5-4 and TRBJ2-1; the match to TRBD2 covers 10 bases. CDR3 size: 15 residues. The junction had 6 bases not matched to a gene; V was cut back by 5 bases and J by 4 bases. Germline V gene sequence: CDR1 SGHNT, CDR2 YYREEE (reference sequence). The CDR3 DNA is TGTGCCAGCAGGGGCACTAGCGGGGTATACAATGAGCAGTTCTTC. It specifies CASRGTSGVYNEQFF.

The CDR3 is CASSSGTGAYSNQPQHF. CDR3 sequence (DNA): TGTGCCAGCAGCTCCGGGACAGGGGCCTATAGCAATCAGCCCCAGCATTTT. The chain employs TRBV27 and TRBJ1-5; TRBD1 matches at 10 bases. The CDR3 extends over 17 amino acids. Germline V gene lookup returns CDR1 MNHEY and CDR2 SMNVEV (reference sequence). The J segment lost 0 bases and the V segment lost 6 bases, leaving 8 bases of the junction unmatched.

For the CDR3, the DNA is TGCAGTGCTGAAAGCGGGGGTGAAGCTTTCTTT. Its protein product is CSAESGGEAFF. The gene calls are TRBV20-1 and TRBJ1-1, with D possibly matching TRBD1 (5 bases). The V end lost 5 bases, the J end lost 7 bases, and 11 bases lay between the germline ends. The CDR3 contains 11 residues. Germline V gives CDR1 DFQATT, CDR2 SNEGSKA (reference sequence).

The chain combines TRBV5-1 with TRBJ2-2, with D tentatively TRBD1 (6 bases). Germline loops: CDR1 SGHRS, CDR2 YFSETQ. The CDR3 extends over 14 amino acids. V was pared by 4 bases and J by 6 bases, with 13 bases between. The DNA for the CDR3 is TGCGCCAGCAGCCCTCGACAGGCCGCCGGGGAGCTGTTTTTT. Protein product: CASSPRQAAGELFF.

For the CDR3, the DNA is TGTGCCAGCAGCTTGGGGTCATGGACAGGGGCCTACGAGCAGTACTTC. Translating it yields CASSLGSWTGAYEQYF. This chain links TRBV5-4 with TRBJ2-7, with 9 bases fitting TRBD1. The length of the CDR3 is 16 residues. Germline V gene sequence: CDR1 SGHNT, CDR2 YYREEE (reference sequence). V gave up 0 bases and J gave up 2 bases; unmatched junction bases: 6. Together with reference TRBV5-4 and TRBJ2-7, the CDR3 gives the full variable domain: ETGVTQSPTHLIKTRGQQVTLRCSSQSGHNTVSWYQQALGQGPQFIFQYYREEENGRGNFPPRFSGLQFPNYSSELNVNALELDDSALYLCASSLGSWTGAYEQYFGPGTRLTVT.

The chain joins TRBV25-1 to TRBJ2-7; D ambiguous. The V gene lost 4 bases and the J gene lost 6 bases, with 10 bases spanning the gap. Germline V gene lookup returns CDR1 MGHDK and CDR2 SYGVNS. The CDR3 runs to 12 residues. CDR3 residues: CASSVDLGEQYF. CDR3 coding DNA: TGTGCCAGCAGTGTGGACCTCGGCGAGCAGTACTTC.

DNA of the CDR3: TGTGCCAGCAGCCGACAGGGGGACGAGCAGTACTTC. Protein product: CASSRQGDEQYF. This chain connects TRBV7-8 to TRBJ2-7, with 9 bases identical to TRBD1. Trimming removed 5 bases from V and 5 bases from J; junction bases left unmatched: 1. The germline V gene has CDR1 SGHVS and CDR2 FQNEAQ. This CDR3 has 12 residues. The entire variable domain, with the rest obtained from reference TRBV7-8 and TRBJ2-7, is as follows: GAGVSQSPRYKVAKRGQDVALRCDPISGHVSLFWYQQALGQGPEFLTYFQNEAQLDKSGLPSDRFFAERPEGSVSTLKIQRTQQEDSAVYLCASSRQGDEQYFGPGTRLTVT.

This chain connects TRBV27 to TRBJ2-7, with D possibly being TRBD2 (5 bases). This CDR3 has 15 amino acids. Germline V gene lookup returns CDR1 MNHEY and CDR2 SMNVEV (reference sequence). V was cut by 5 bases and J by 2 bases, with 16 bases left in between. CDR3: CASSPLDFPTYEQYF. The CDR3 region has the DNA TGTGCCAGCAGTCCCCTGGACTTCCCGACCTACGAGCAGTACTTC.

In DNA, the CDR3 is TGCGCCAGCAGCCAAGATTCCGGTCCTAATGAAAAACTGTTTTTT. Residues: CASSQDSGPNEKLFF. This chain links TRBV4-3 with TRBJ1-4; no clear D gene. The CDR3 runs to 15 residues. Between the trimmed V and J ends, which lost 0 bases and 3 bases, there was a span of 8 bases. The V gene's germline CDR1 is LGHNA and CDR2 YSLEER.

Here the CDR3 DNA reads TGTGCCTGGAGTGAACGACACAGCTACGAGCAGTACTTC. Translating it yields CAWSERHSYEQYF. The chain couples TRBV30 to TRBJ2-7; D not certain. Germline loops: CDR1 GTSNPN, CDR2 SVGIG (reference sequence). CDR3 size: 13 residues. Trimming removed 1 base at V and 3 bases at J, with 10 bases between.

The chain recombines TRBV14 with TRBJ2-7; D remains unclear. CDR1 is SGHDN, CDR2 FVKESK, per germline. This CDR3 contains 15 residues. Between the trimmed V and J ends, which lost 0 bases and 3 bases, there was a span of 12 bases. CDR3 DNA sequence: TGTGCCAGCAGCCAAGACCGAAACACATACTACGAGCAGTACTTC. Residues: CASSQDRNTYYEQYF.

The chain links TRBV27 to TRBJ2-7; 13 bases map to TRBD2. The CDR3 runs 16 residues. V shed 3 bases and J 7 bases; nucleotides not matched to a gene: 9. Germline loops: CDR1 MNHEY, CDR2 SMNVEV (reference sequence). CDR3 protein: CASSFTRTSGSGEQYF. Written as DNA, the CDR3 is TGTGCCAGCAGTTTTACCAGGACTAGCGGGAGTGGTGAGCAGTACTTC.

The rearrangement joins TRBV29-1 to TRBJ2-7; 9 bases are shared with TRBD2. V was clipped by 5 bases and J by 0 bases; unmatched bases: 2. The CDR3 has 13 amino acids. The germline gives CDR1 SQVTM, CDR2 ANQGSEA. The CDR3 coding sequence is TGCAGCGTTCAACTAGCGGGCTCCTACGAGCAGTACTTC. Amino acids: CSVQLAGSYEQYF.